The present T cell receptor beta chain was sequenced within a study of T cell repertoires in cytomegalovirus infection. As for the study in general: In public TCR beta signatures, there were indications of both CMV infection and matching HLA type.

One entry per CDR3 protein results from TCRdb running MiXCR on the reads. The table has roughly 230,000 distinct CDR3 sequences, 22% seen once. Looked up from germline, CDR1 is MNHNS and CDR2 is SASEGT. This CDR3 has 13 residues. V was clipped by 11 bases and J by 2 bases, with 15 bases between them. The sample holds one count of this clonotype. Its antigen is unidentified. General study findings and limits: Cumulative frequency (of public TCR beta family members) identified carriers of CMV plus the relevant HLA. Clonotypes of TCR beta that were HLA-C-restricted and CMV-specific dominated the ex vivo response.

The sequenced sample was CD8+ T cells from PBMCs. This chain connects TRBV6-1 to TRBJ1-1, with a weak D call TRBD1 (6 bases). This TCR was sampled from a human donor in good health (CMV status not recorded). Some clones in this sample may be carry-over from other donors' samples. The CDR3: CAGCRDNNTEAFF. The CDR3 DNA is TGTGCCGGATGCCGGGACAATAACACTGAAGCTTTCTTT.